This T cell receptor (beta chain) is from a study of blood T cell repertoires in COVID-19 (dated by TCRdb to the early 2020s). Describing the broader study: ImmuneRACE Cohort 3 recovered participants were defined by two consecutive negative NP/OP PCR tests, healthcare professional clearance, or symptom resolution. Samples covering the acute and convalescent phases of COVID-19 were provided by collaborators in the United States, Italy and Spain. The prospective study material was composed of cDNA or gDNA derived from T cells, B-cell-depleted T cells, or PBMCs. Subjects who had been exposed to COVID-19, were actively infected with it, or had recovered from it provided the deeply sampled blood TCRbeta repertoires that made up the dataset. The repertoires were released in a freely available public database intended as a resource for research on the immune response to SARS-CoV-2. The samples were drawn from two sources: the first 160 participants of the ongoing ImmuneRACE study, and over 1,000 subjects contributed by 6 global collaborators. Nearly every sample came with metadata listing a de-identified subject ID, COVID-19 status, age in years and sex. Where available, HLA class I and class II types were obtained from metadata supplied by the sample provider rather than from assay-based typing. Overall results and qualifications from the work: How much clinical and demographic metadata was included differed by source and by participant, and the metadata was provided uncurated.

Comments on this clone: Its cognate antigen has yet to be identified. Base qualities were left out, and no much larger clone turns up one base away.

In the prospective study, participants were roughly 18 to 100 years old, resided in around 25 geographic areas of the United States, and were enrolled through a virtual design. In the prospective study, cohorts were assigned on the basis of participant-reported clinical history obtained from a screening survey and a study questionnaire. In the prospective study, mobile phlebotomists collected whole blood, serum and a nasopharyngeal or oropharyngeal swab from each participant. Participants in the prospective study had the option to provide additional blood draws and questionnaires over a roughly two-month period. Prospective study blood samples were shipped either frozen or at room temperature before DNA extraction. TCRbeta CDR3 regions were amplified from genomic DNA by means of the immunoSEQ Assay, a bias-controlled multiplex PCR. The source study handled its data this way. Within the assay, amplification of reference gene primers was used to estimate how many nucleated cells each sample contained. To quantify the absolute abundance of each unique TCRbeta CDR3 rearrangement, sequence reads were collapsed and filtered. For each sample, productive Simpson clonality was calculated as the square root of Simpson's diversity index over productive rearrangements. TCRdb retrieved this table from immuneACCESS and kept in-frame rearrangements only. Not all clones are present; in checked studies, unresolved V genes account for under half, and no reason is known for the remainder. From that table come the V and J calls and clone size; the DNA was used to work out D and trimming. The sample profile shows about 400,000 clones; over 75% of them were found once. The ten largest account for roughly 2% of the sample.

V is reduced by 0 bases and J by 4 bases, leaving a spacing of 14 bases between them. CDR1 and CDR2 are read off the germline V gene as SGHRS and YFSETQ. The CDR3 holds 15 amino acids from the cysteine to the phenylalanine. Of the read, only the CDR3 DNA is kept; its 45 bases are in frame from base 1. The TCR originated in a middle-aged man in a cohort exposed to, infected with or recovered from COVID-19 (not recorded which). Here the chain combines TRBV5-1 and TRBJ2-7; the D region possibly corresponds to TRBD1 (5 bases align). Sequenced input: PBMCs or T cells enriched from blood (not recorded which). CDR3 loop: CASSLGPGLTYEQYF. The nucleotide sequence reads as follows: TGCGCCAGCAGCTTGGGGCCAGGGCTTACGTACGAGCAGTACTTC.